Here is one T cell receptor (beta chain) with its context. What it recognizes is unknown. 13 Jbeta primers and 60 Vbeta primers were used for the PCR. Sequencing used immunoSEQ multiplex PCR; TCRdb keeps in-frame clones, though not all of them. This table has approximately 210,000 clones, 79% appearing once. The sample originates from a study of cytomegalovirus exposure and HLA in healthy donors. Study-level findings and limits: The authors listed around 150 TCR beta chains as cytomegalovirus-associated. Confirmation was obtained in vitro that a few CMV-associated chains are specific for CMV antigens. A prior analysis recorded that most TCR beta V segments were productive about 87% or about 30% of the time. Among immune exposure information, only CMV serostatus was available.

Germline assignment: CDR1 SGDLS and CDR2 YYNGEE. With 0 bases removed from V and 4 bases from J, the gap between germline ends came to 14 bases. This CDR3 is built from 16 residues. This TCR was sampled from a girl aged 5 to 17 in good health and CMV-seropositive. The chain couples TRBV9 to TRBJ2-1; perhaps TRBD2 as D (7 bases). Sequencing input: PBMCs. CDR3 nucleotides: TGTGCCAGCAGCGTAGGAGGGGGGGCTAAATACAATGAGCAGTTCTTC. Its protein is CASSVGGGAKYNEQFF.